This T cell receptor beta chain was captured by sequencing in a study of early T cells in non-severe SARS-CoV-2 infection. This clonotype was seen ten or more times. Germline V lookup: CDR1 SGHDN, CDR2 FVKESK. This CDR3 is 12 amino acids long. Trimming cost V 0 bases and J 14 bases, with 11 bases left between them. In TCRdb, the 5' RACE reads were re-called with MiXCR into one record per CDR3 protein. The table lists some 66,000 distinct CDR3 sequences, less than 15% of them singletons. The source of this sequence is an adult who was a healthcare worker with PCR-confirmed SARS-CoV-2 infection or an uninfected control (not recorded which). Source material: whole blood. The gene calls are TRBV14 and TRBJ2-1, with a tentative D call TRBD1 (6 bases). The CDR3 loop is CASSQDKRQEFF. In DNA, the CDR3 is TGTGCCAGCAGCCAAGATAAGCGACAGGAGTTCTTC.